The 9 T cell receptor beta chains given below trace back to one sample, sequenced in a study of monozygotic twins with cystic fibrosis. The data were produced by immunoSEQ multiplex PCR, yet TCRdb's version contains in-frame clones alone and is incomplete. The repertoire holds about 36,000 clones, with 84% as singletons. Specimen: blood. The receptors shown here come from a girl aged 2 to 10 with cystic fibrosis.

The rearrangement uses TRBV6-5 and TRBJ1-6, with TRBD1 as a possible D gene (6 bases). This CDR3 is built from 15 residues. Germline loops: CDR1 MNHEY, CDR2 SVGAGI. The V end was cut by 10 bases, the J end by 9 bases, with 22 bases between. In DNA, the CDR3 is TGTGCCACCCACGACAGGCCGGGCAGGGGTTCACCCCTCCACTTT. Encoded protein: CATHDRPGRGSPLHF.

The rearrangement links TRBV5-5 to TRBJ2-7; D not certain. Deletions cut 3 bases from V and 1 base from J, with 5 bases between. This CDR3 has 12 amino acids. From germline, CDR1 is SGHKS and CDR2 YYEKEE (reference sequence). In nucleotides, the CDR3 is TGTGCCAGCAGCTCTAAATCCTACGAGCAGTACTTC. This gives the protein CASSSKSYEQYF.

This sequence joins TRBV6-1 and TRBJ2-7; 9 bases align to TRBD1. CDR1 and CDR2 (germline): MNHNS, SASEGT. This CDR3 is built from 16 residues. The V segment lost 1 base and the J segment 7 bases; nucleotides outside the gene matches: 11. The CDR3 reads CASSEGTGGVLGEQYF. DNA for the CDR3: TGTGCCAGCAGTGAAGGCACAGGGGGCGTCTTGGGAGAGCAGTACTTC.

The genes are TRBV6-1 and TRBJ2-3, with 12 positions matching TRBD2. The germline V gene encodes CDR1 MNHNS and CDR2 SASEGT. The CDR3 consists of 15 residues. The V and J ends lost 1 base and 5 bases, in that order; junction bases with no gene match: 1. The CDR3 region is CASSEGLAGVDTQYF. In nucleotides, the CDR3 is TGTGCCAGCAGTGAAGGACTAGCGGGGGTAGATACGCAGTATTTT.

The chain links TRBV7-4 to TRBJ2-7; D remains unclear. The CDR3 totals 11 residues. Trimming pared 5 bases from V and 3 bases from J, leaving 5 bases between. Germline CDR1 is SGHVT and CDR2 is SQSDAQ. The CDR3 DNA sequence: TGTGCCAGCAGCCTCTACTACGAGCAGTACTTC. Protein sequence: CASSLYYEQYF.

Only a few counts were recorded for this clone. The rearrangement links TRBV18 to TRBJ1-2; no definite D call. Looked up from germline, CDR1 is KGHSH and CDR2 is LQKENI. There are 13 residues in the CDR3. Trimming took 3 bases from V and 5 from J, leaving 10 bases between them. Written as DNA, the CDR3 is TGTGCCAGCTCACCGCTTTTACCTTATGGCTACACCTTC. It is translated as CASSPLLPYGYTF.

The sample holds a few counts of this clone. The chain employs TRBV4-2 and TRBJ1-5; TRBD1 might be the D (6 bases). The germline V and J ends were trimmed by 6 bases and 4 bases, with 10 bases remaining between them. The germline V gene has CDR1 LGHNA and CDR2 YNFKEQ. This CDR3 comprises 13 residues. The CDR3 spells CASSRQVNQPQHF. CDR3 bases: TGTGCCAGCAGTCGACAGGTTAATCAGCCCCAGCATTTT.

The rearrangement joins TRBV30 to TRBJ1-2; no definite D call. Germline CDR1 is GTSNPN and CDR2 is SVGIG (reference sequence). The CDR3 covers 11 residues. Trimming stripped 5 bases from V and 8 bases from J, with 12 bases between. The CDR3, as DNA: TGTGCCTGGGGGAGGTTTGGAGGCTACACCTTC. This encodes CAWGRFGGYTF.

The V gene is TRBV27, the J gene TRBJ1-2, with 7 bases that match TRBD1. Trimming took 2 bases from V and 5 from J; bases not matched to a gene: 8. CDR3 size: 15 residues. Germline values: CDR1 MNHEY, CDR2 SMNVEV (reference sequence). CDR3 loop: CASSLGWDSGYGYTF. The CDR3 coding sequence is TGTGCCAGCAGTTTAGGATGGGACAGTGGGTATGGCTACACCTTC.